This paragraph covers one T cell receptor beta chain sequence. Antigen: not known. These data are taken from a study of cytomegalovirus exposure and HLA in healthy donors. Study outcomes and limitations: A missense variant in DCLRE1C was later tied to TCR beta V- and J-gene trimming. Listed as cytomegalovirus-associated were 150 to 200 TCR beta chains.

Germline CDR1 is MNHNY and CDR2 is SVGAGI (reference sequence). Losses at the gene ends were 6 bases for V and 0 bases for J; bases not matched to a gene: 6. The CDR3 runs 16 residues. Primers: 60 Vbeta forward and 13 Jbeta reverse. This table comes from immunoSEQ multiplex PCR, and its TCRdb copy is limited to in-frame clones, with some not included. The data contain roughly 98,000 clones, 65% to 75% of them singletons. The TCR sequence derives from a woman in her 70s in good health and CMV-seropositive. Sequenced material: PBMCs. J is TRBJ2-4 and V is TRBV6-6; 9 bases map to TRBD2. Written as DNA, the CDR3 is TGTGCCAGCAGGGTTGGACTAGCGCTAGCCAAAAACATTCAGTACTTC. The encoded protein is CASRVGLALAKNIQYF.